The clone carrying this T cell receptor beta chain was detected ten times or more. Unique molecular identifiers were used to barcode this TCRbeta library. TCRdb reprocessed the PCR reads via MiXCR and lists one record per CDR3 protein. The repertoire holds 450,000 to 500,000 distinct CDR3 sequences, with approximately 12% as singletons. CDR1 is DFQATT and CDR2 is SNEGSKA in the germline V gene (reference sequence). The V end lost 5 bases, the J end lost 7 bases, and 18 bases lay between the germline ends. The CDR3 is 13 amino acids. These data come from a study of T-cell reconstitution after alpha-beta-depleted transplantation in children.

The chain is built from TRBV20-1 and TRBJ2-7, with D perhaps matching TRBD1 (6 bases). The material was PBMCs from the stem cell graft donor, obtained from the stem cell graft. The receptor was isolated from a human donor who donated a stem cell graft to a child with combined immunodeficiency. CDR3 bases: TGCAGTGCTCCCATGTCCGGGCAGGGGGAGCAGTACTTC. Protein: CSAPMSGQGEQYF.